Presented here are 27 T cell receptor beta chains from one specimen sequenced in a study of cytomegalovirus exposure and HLA in healthy donors. The study ran its PCR with 60 Vbeta and 13 Jbeta primers. Clones were read by immunoSEQ multiplex PCR, and TCRdb kept only the in-frame ones, dropping some. The sample consists of some 130,000 clones, 80% of them appearing once. The sample comprised PBMCs. The receptors were sampled from a male donor in good health and CMV-seronegative.

The CDR3 reads CASRGLAGNEQFF. As DNA, the CDR3 is TGTGCCAGCAGGGGGCTAGCGGGTAATGAGCAGTTCTTC. The chain is built from TRBV6-5 and TRBJ2-1, with 8 positions matching TRBD2. After removal of 6 bases from V and 7 bases from J, the junction contained 5 bases not matched to a gene. This CDR3 comprises 13 residues. Germline V gene lookup returns CDR1 MNHEY and CDR2 SVGAGI.

Written as DNA, the CDR3 is TGCAGCGTTGTGAAGGGGGCCACCGGGGAGCTGTTTTTT. It codes for CSVVKGATGELFF. This rearrangement joins TRBV29-1 to TRBJ2-2; 7 bases align to TRBD1. The CDR3 covers 13 residues. V lost 4 bases to trimming and J lost 4 bases; unmatched junction nucleotides: 3. Germline V lookup: CDR1 SQVTM, CDR2 ANQGSEA.

This chain uses TRBV7-2 with TRBJ2-1; D might be TRBD1 (6 bases). Germline values: CDR1 SGHTA, CDR2 FQGNSA. Trimming stripped 8 bases from V and 0 bases from J, with 11 bases between. CDR3 size: 14 residues. The CDR3 coding sequence is TGTGCCAGCTCAAGGGGGAGCTCCTACAATGAGCAGTTCTTC. Amino acids: CASSRGSSYNEQFF.

The gene calls are TRBV7-6 and TRBJ1-2, with 7 positions matching TRBD1. CDR3 size: 16 residues. The V gene end was trimmed by 3 bases and the J gene end by 2 bases; junction bases not matched to a gene: 9. The germline gives CDR1 SGHVS, CDR2 FNYEAQ. The CDR3 protein is CASSFGRDRTNYGYTF. The DNA for the CDR3 is TGTGCCAGCAGCTTCGGTCGGGACAGAACCAACTATGGCTACACCTTC. The variable domain in full, completed from reference TRBV7-6 and TRBJ1-2, reads GAGVSQSPRYKVTKRGQDVALRCDPISGHVSLYWYRQALGQGPEFLTYFNYEAQQDKSGLPNDRFSAERPEGSISTLTIQRTEQRDSAMYRCASSFGRDRTNYGYTFGSGTRLTVV.

In this sample, this clone turned up once. This chain joins TRBV5-5 and TRBJ2-7, with 8 bases lining up with TRBD1. V lost 4 bases to trimming and J lost 0 bases; unmatched junction nucleotides: 6. This CDR3 is 15 amino acids long. CDR1 and CDR2 from the germline V gene are SGHKS and YYEKEE (reference sequence). CDR3 coding DNA: TGTGCCAGCAGCCTAGGGACAGGTATCTCCTACGAGCAGTACTTC. Encoded protein: CASSLGTGISYEQYF.

The genes are TRBV5-1 and TRBJ1-5, with TRBD1 matching 11 bases. CDR3 length equals 14 residues. CDR1 and CDR2 (germline): SGHRS, YFSETQ. Unmatched junction bases numbered 7, after V lost 8 bases and J lost 6 bases. The chain's CDR3 is CASGTGGLGQPQHF. CDR3 sequence (DNA): TGCGCCAGTGGGACAGGGGGATTGGGTCAGCCCCAGCATTTT.

The chain employs TRBV6-5 and TRBJ2-7, with D possibly matching TRBD1 (5 bases). The CDR3 spans 14 residues. Germline loops: CDR1 MNHEY, CDR2 SVGAGI. V dropped 5 bases and J dropped 3 bases, with 14 bases sitting between them. CDR3 in amino acids: CASSLDRLVYEQYF. In nucleotides, the CDR3 is TGTGCCAGCAGTCTCGACAGATTAGTCTACGAGCAGTACTTC.

The gene calls are TRBV9 and TRBJ2-2, with 7 bases aligning to TRBD1. The CDR3 is 15 amino acids. Germline-derived CDR1 and CDR2 are SGDLS and YYNGEE. V shed 2 bases and J 2 bases; nucleotides not matched to a gene: 3. CDR3 residues: CASSVTGVNTGELFF. CDR3 in DNA: TGTGCCAGCAGCGTTACAGGGGTTAACACCGGGGAGCTGTTTTTT. The complete variable domain, with remaining parts taken from reference TRBV9 and TRBJ2-2, reads DSGVTQTPKHLITATGQRVTLRCSPRSGDLSVYWYQQSLDQGLQFLIQYYNGEERAKGNILERFSAQQFPDLHSELNLSSLELGDSALYFCASSVTGVNTGELFFGEGSRLTVL.

This clone is a singleton in its sample. The chain joins TRBV6-5 to TRBJ1-5, with TRBD1 identical over 7 bases. With V trimmed by 0 bases and J by 3 bases, 5 bases remained unmatched. The germline gives CDR1 MNHEY, CDR2 SVGAGI. The CDR3 sequence is 16 residues long. CDR3 sequence: CASSYSMGQINQPQHF. The CDR3 region has the DNA TGTGCCAGCAGTTACTCAATGGGACAGATCAATCAGCCCCAGCATTTT.

DNA of the CDR3: TGTGCCAGCAGCTTAGACAGGCTTAGAACTAATGAAAAACTGTTTTTT. Translating gives CASSLDRLRTNEKLFF. The chain is built from TRBV7-8 and TRBJ1-4; possibly TRBD1 for D (5 bases). This CDR3 spans 16 amino acids. The germline V and J ends were trimmed by 1 base and 1 base, with 10 bases remaining between them. Germline V lookup: CDR1 SGHVS, CDR2 FQNEAQ.

The chain recombines TRBV5-5 with TRBJ1-1; D is uncertain. Germline lookup yields CDR1 SGHKS and CDR2 YYEKEE (reference sequence). The ends were cut back, 4 bases at V and 2 bases at J, with 9 bases in the middle. The CDR3 runs to 13 residues. In DNA, the CDR3 is TGTGCCAGCAGCGAGTTAGCTAACACTGAAGCTTTCTTT. This gives the protein CASSELANTEAFF. Variable domain in full (rest from reference TRBV5-5 and TRBJ1-1): DAGVTQSPTHLIKTRGQQVTLRCSPISGHKSVSWYQQVLGQGPQFIFQYYEKEERGRGNFPDRFSARQFPNYSSELNVNALLLGDSALYLCASSELANTEAFFGQGTRLTVV.

V and J are TRBV7-8 and TRBJ2-1, with 9 bases fitting TRBD1. CDR3 length: 19 amino acids. CDR1 SGHVS and CDR2 FQNEAQ come from the germline V gene. After removal of 5 bases from V and 1 base from J, the junction contained 15 bases not matched to a gene. DNA of the CDR3: TGTGCCAGCAGCATATCCCCCGGGACAGGGAAAGGATCCTACAATGAGCAGTTCTTC. This sequence encodes CASSISPGTGKGSYNEQFF. The complete variable domain, with remaining parts taken from reference TRBV7-8 and TRBJ2-1, reads GAGVSQSPRYKVAKRGQDVALRCDPISGHVSLFWYQQALGQGPEFLTYFQNEAQLDKSGLPSDRFFAERPEGSVSTLKIQRTQQEDSAVYLCASSISPGTGKGSYNEQFFGPGTRLTVL.

The rearrangement links TRBV27 to TRBJ2-3; D not certain. Germline CDR1 and CDR2: MNHEY and SMNVEV (reference sequence). Between the trimmed V and J ends, which lost 3 bases and 1 base, there was a span of 11 bases. CDR3 length: 15 residues. This CDR3 reads CASSFLYGGTDTQYF. The CDR3 region has the DNA TGTGCCAGCAGTTTTTTATATGGAGGCACAGATACGCAGTATTTT.

The V call is TRBV9, the J call TRBJ1-2, with 9 nucleotides matching TRBD1. Germline lookup yields CDR1 SGDLS and CDR2 YYNGEE. The CDR3 length is 16 residues. Unmatched junction bases numbered 11, after V lost 3 bases and J lost 5 bases. This chain's CDR3 is CASSAWGQGLQYGYTF. Written as DNA, the CDR3 is TGTGCCAGCAGCGCTTGGGGACAGGGCCTTCAATATGGCTACACCTTC.

This rearrangement joins TRBV11-1 to TRBJ2-5; TRBD1 matches at 8 bases. Germline V lookup: CDR1 SGHAT, CDR2 FQDESV (reference sequence). With V trimmed by 2 bases and J by 6 bases, 8 bases remained unmatched. The CDR3 has 15 amino acids. The CDR3 loop is CASSLTSGGRKTQYF. The CDR3 coding sequence is TGTGCCAGCAGCTTAACGTCAGGGGGCAGGAAGACCCAGTACTTC.

The gene calls are TRBV29-1 and TRBJ2-7; D may be TRBD1 (7 bases). Trimming pared 0 bases from V and 4 bases from J, leaving 16 bases between. CDR3 size: 15 residues. CDR1 is SQVTM, CDR2 ANQGSEA, per germline. Here the CDR3 DNA reads TGCAGCGTTGAAGATCGGGGGACAGTTCAATACGAGCAGTACTTC. It specifies CSVEDRGTVQYEQYF.

The chain employs TRBV18 and TRBJ2-1; D not certain. The CDR3 is 14 amino acids. V was trimmed by 6 bases and J by 5 bases, leaving 14 bases between them. The germline CDR1 and CDR2 sequences are KGHSH and LQKENI. The CDR3 DNA reads TGTGCCAGCTCTACTTTATCTGAGAACAATGAGCAGTTCTTC. Its protein product is CASSTLSENNEQFF.

A remark on this clone: In the same sample, other DNA sequences code for this CDR3. The gene calls are TRBV5-1 and TRBJ2-3; D might be TRBD1 (6 bases). Deletions cut 0 bases from V and 4 bases from J, with 9 bases between. The CDR3 runs 14 residues. Germline CDR1 and CDR2: SGHRS and YFSETQ. CDR3 DNA: TGCGCCAGCAGCTTGGCCAGGGGACCAGATACGCAGTATTTT. Translating gives CASSLARGPDTQYF. Together with reference TRBV5-1 and TRBJ2-3, the CDR3 gives the full variable domain: KAGVTQTPRYLIKTRGQQVTLSCSPISGHRSVSWYQQTPGQGLQFLFEYFSETQRNKGNFPGRFSGRQFSNSRSEMNVSTLELGDSALYLCASSLARGPDTQYFGPGTRLTVL.

The chain combines TRBV27 with TRBJ1-2; 10 nucleotides match TRBD1. V trimming: 4 bases; J trimming: 6 bases; junction bases outside the gene matches: 5. Germline CDR1 is MNHEY and CDR2 is SMNVEV (reference sequence). The CDR3 loop spans 14 amino acids. The CDR3 nucleotides read TGTGCCAGCAGTTGGACAGGACAGGGGGATGGCTACACCTTC. Translated, it gives CASSWTGQGDGYTF.

The chain uses TRBV18 and TRBJ2-7, with 10 positions matching TRBD2. The CDR3 covers 16 residues. Germline V gene lookup returns CDR1 KGHSH and CDR2 LQKENI. Trimming took 4 bases from V and 3 from J; bases not matched to a gene: 9. CDR3 nucleotides: TGTGCCAGCTCACGGGAAATAGCGGGAGGTTTCTACGAGCAGTACTTC. This translates into CASSREIAGGFYEQYF.

The chain employs TRBV2 and TRBJ2-1; TRBD2 matches 9 bases. Germline V gives CDR1 SNHLY, CDR2 FYNNEI. The CDR3 totals 15 residues. After removal of 1 base from V and 10 bases from J, the junction contained 8 bases not matched to a gene. In nucleotides, the CDR3 is TGTGCCAGCAGTGAAGGACTAGCGGCCTCGGAGGAGCAGTTCTTC. Translated: CASSEGLAASEEQFF.

V usage is TRBV28 and J usage is TRBJ2-3, with D perhaps TRBD2 (7 bases). CDR3 length: 15 residues. Trimming took 7 bases from V and 1 from J, leaving 15 bases between them. From germline, CDR1 is MDHEN and CDR2 SYDVKM. The CDR3 loop reads CASNPGGAGTDTQYF. The CDR3 bases are TGTGCCAGCAACCCTGGGGGGGCGGGCACAGATACGCAGTATTTT.

The chain combines TRBV7-9 with TRBJ2-3, with TRBD1 matching 9 bases. Germline CDR1 reads SEHNR; CDR2 reads FQNEAQ (reference sequence). J was trimmed by 1 base and V by 3 bases; bases with no gene match: 2. The CDR3 contains 15 residues. The CDR3 reads CASSLGTGRTDTQYF. The CDR3 nucleotides are TGTGCCAGCAGCTTGGGGACAGGGCGCACAGATACGCAGTATTTT. The full variable domain, rest sourced from reference TRBV7-9 and TRBJ2-3, is DTGVSQNPRHKITKRGQNVTFRCDPISEHNRLYWYRQTLGQGPEFLTYFQNEAQLEKSRLLSDRFSAERPKGSFSTLEIQRTEQGDSAMYLCASSLGTGRTDTQYFGPGTRLTVL.

The V and J genes are TRBV4-2 and TRBJ2-3; D is perhaps TRBD2 (5 bases). V lost 1 base to trimming and J lost 4 bases, with 18 bases between them. CDR3 length: 17 residues. Germline V gene data show CDR1 as LGHNA and CDR2 as YNFKEQ. CDR3 in amino acids: CASSQVNTRTFPDTQYF. Written as DNA, the CDR3 is TGTGCCAGCAGCCAAGTGAATACGAGGACTTTCCCAGATACGCAGTATTTT.

This chain joins TRBV7-2 and TRBJ1-4; D might be TRBD1 (5 bases). Trimming cost V 5 bases and J 0 bases, with 7 bases left between them. The CDR3 covers 14 residues. Germline V CDR1 and CDR2: SGHTA, FQGNSA. The CDR3 DNA is TGTGCCAGCAGCCCGGGGGCAACTAATGAAAAACTGTTTTTT. This gives the protein CASSPGATNEKLFF.

This chain joins TRBV27 and TRBJ2-7; the match to TRBD1 covers 8 bases. CDR1 MNHEY and CDR2 SMNVEV come from the germline V gene (reference sequence). The CDR3 is 16 amino acids. V dropped 4 bases and J dropped 1; count of bases not matched to a gene: 9. CDR3 protein: CASSSPSRDRSYEQYF. In nucleotides, the CDR3 is TGTGCCAGCAGTTCCCCCTCCCGGGACAGGTCCTACGAGCAGTACTTC.

The V call is TRBV6-1, the J call TRBJ2-7; 7 bases are shared with TRBD2. Trimming removed 7 bases from V and 2 bases from J; junction bases left unmatched: 11. This CDR3 spans 15 amino acids. The germline V gene has CDR1 MNHNS and CDR2 SASEGT. The CDR3 spells CASTQMGGDPYEQYF. The CDR3 DNA follows: TGTGCCAGCACCCAAATGGGAGGGGACCCCTACGAGCAGTACTTC.